These T cell receptor beta chains were read from a single sample in a study of CD8+CD57+ T cells in acquired aplastic anemia. TCRdb independently ran MiXCR on the reads; one entry per CDR3 protein. This sample has tens of thousands of distinct CDR3 sequences; about 70% occur once, and the top ten carry roughly 80%. The sequencing sample was made of sorted CD4+, CD8+, or CD8+CD57+ T cells (not recorded which) from PBMCs. These receptors were collected from a human donor with aplastic anemia. CDR3s include the opening cysteine and the closing phenylalanine or tryptophan. D genes are given only for firm matches. Size tells how often a clone was seen (once, few, many) or the class of an expanded clone, and some rows leave it out.

D gene: -; J gene: TRBJ2-3; V gene: TRBV7-6; clone size: many; CDR3 DNA: TGTGCCAGCAGCTATAGTACCTCCGGCACAGATACGCAGTATTTT; CDR3 protein: CASSYSTSGTDTQYF
D gene: -; J gene: TRBJ1-6; V gene: TRBV2; clone size: -; CDR3 DNA: TGTGCCAGCAGTGAAGTCGGGGAGGGGCTCTCACCCCTCCACTTT; CDR3 protein: CASSEVGEGLSPLHF
D gene: -; J gene: TRBJ1-4; V gene: TRBV10-2; clone size: -; CDR3 DNA: TGCGCCAGCGGGAGTAACGCCGAAAAACTGTTTTTT; CDR3 protein: CASGSNAEKLFF
D gene: -; J gene: TRBJ2-1; V gene: TRBV20-1; clone size: few; CDR3 DNA: TGCAGTGCCAAGAGGGAGGTTAGCGGACACAATGAGCAGTTCTTC; CDR3 protein: CSAKREVSGHNEQFF
D gene: TRBD1; J gene: TRBJ1-1; V gene: TRBV19; clone size: few; CDR3 DNA: TGTGCCAGTAGTCCCCTGGGGACAGGGAGAACTGAAGCTTTCTTT; CDR3 protein: CASSPLGTGRTEAFF
D gene: TRBD1; J gene: TRBJ2-1; V gene: TRBV10-1; clone size: few; CDR3 DNA: TGCGCCAGCAGCCCATTGACCGGGACAGGGTCCTACAATGAGCAGTTCTTC; CDR3 protein: CASSPLTGTGSYNEQFF
D gene: -; J gene: TRBJ2-1; V gene: TRBV24-1; clone size: -; CDR3 DNA: TGTGCCACCAGTGATTTGCGGGAGCAGTTCTTC; CDR3 protein: CATSDLREQFF
D gene: -; J gene: TRBJ1-5; V gene: TRBV20-1; clone size: -; CDR3 DNA: TGCAGTGCTAGCAGGGATACCAGCAATCAGCCCCAGCATTTT; CDR3 protein: CSASRDTSNQPQHF
D gene: TRBD1; J gene: TRBJ2-7; V gene: TRBV25-1; clone size: -; CDR3 DNA: TGTGCCAGCAGTCGACAGGGCTTTTCCTACGAGCAGTACTTC; CDR3 protein: CASSRQGFSYEQYF
D gene: TRBD1; J gene: TRBJ1-1; V gene: TRBV5-4; clone size: once; CDR3 DNA: TGTGCCAGCAGCTTTGACAGGGAGGACACTGAAGCTTTCTTT; CDR3 protein: CASSFDREDTEAFF
D gene: -; J gene: TRBJ2-7; V gene: TRBV7-3; clone size: -; CDR3 DNA: TGTGCCAGCAGCCGGACGCAGGGTTACGAGCAGTACTTC; CDR3 protein: CASSRTQGYEQYF
D gene: -; J gene: TRBJ1-2; V gene: TRBV19; clone size: -; CDR3 DNA: TGTGCCAGTAGTATGAGAGGGGACCATCTTAATGGCTACACCTTC; CDR3 protein: CASSMRGDHLNGYTF
D gene: -; J gene: TRBJ2-7; V gene: TRBV7-8; clone size: few; CDR3 DNA: TGTGCCAGCAGCTTAGCCACAGGGTCCTACGAGCAGTACTTC; CDR3 protein: CASSLATGSYEQYF
D gene: -; J gene: TRBJ2-7; V gene: TRBV4-3; clone size: many; CDR3 DNA: TGCGCCAGCAGCCAAGAAGGTGACAACTCCTACGAGCAGTACTTC; CDR3 protein: CASSQEGDNSYEQYF
D gene: -; J gene: TRBJ1-2; V gene: TRBV6-5; clone size: -; CDR3 DNA: TGTGCCAGCAGTTCCACAGGGAACTATGGCTACACCTTC; CDR3 protein: CASSSTGNYGYTF
D gene: TRBD1; J gene: TRBJ2-7; V gene: TRBV10-2; clone size: -; CDR3 DNA: TGCGCCAGCGGGGGTGGACAGGGGCGGAACTTC; CDR3 protein: CASGGGQGRNF
D gene: TRBD2; J gene: TRBJ2-7; V gene: TRBV7-2; clone size: few; CDR3 DNA: TGTGCCAGCAGCTCACAAACTAGCGGGGAGAACGAGCAGTACTTC; CDR3 protein: CASSSQTSGENEQYF
D gene: -; J gene: TRBJ2-2; V gene: TRBV2; clone size: -; CDR3 DNA: TGTGCCACAGCTAAACAGACGAACACCGGGGAGCTGTTTTTT; CDR3 protein: CATAKQTNTGELFF
D gene: TRBD2; J gene: TRBJ2-5; V gene: TRBV3-1; clone size: -; CDR3 DNA: TGTGCCAGCAGCCCCATCATGGGACTAGCGGCCACTTACCAAGAGACCCAGTACTTC; CDR3 protein: CASSPIMGLAATYQETQYF
D gene: TRBD1; J gene: TRBJ1-2; V gene: TRBV15; clone size: -; CDR3 DNA: TGTGCCACCAGCAGGGCGACAGGGGGGGACTGTGGCTACACCTTC; CDR3 protein: CATSRATGGDCGYTF
D gene: TRBD2; J gene: TRBJ2-1; V gene: TRBV24-1; clone size: -; CDR3 DNA: TGTGCCACCAGGGGGACTAGCGCAGAATACTACAATGAGCAGTTCTTC; CDR3 protein: CATRGTSAEYYNEQFF
D gene: TRBD1; J gene: TRBJ2-2; V gene: TRBV10-2; clone size: -; CDR3 DNA: TGTGCCATCTCGGGACAGGGCAACACCGGGGAGCTGTTTTTT; CDR3 protein: CAISGQGNTGELFF
D gene: TRBD1; J gene: TRBJ1-5; V gene: TRBV20-1; clone size: -; CDR3 DNA: TGCAGTGCCCAGGGACAGGGCGATCAGCCCCAGCATTTT; CDR3 protein: CSAQGQGDQPQHF
D gene: TRBD1; J gene: TRBJ1-1; V gene: TRBV14; clone size: -; CDR3 DNA: TGTGCCAGCAGCCAGGTACAGGGGCGGCGGAACACTGAAGCTTTCTTT; CDR3 protein: CASSQVQGRRNTEAFF
D gene: -; J gene: TRBJ1-4; V gene: TRBV7-9; clone size: -; CDR3 DNA: TGTGCCAGCAGTTACTGGGACATGAAAAATGAAAAACTGTTTTTT; CDR3 protein: CASSYWDMKNEKLFF
D gene: -; J gene: TRBJ2-3; V gene: TRBV15; clone size: -; CDR3 DNA: TGTGCCACCAGCAGAGGGGACCCAAACACAGATACGCAGTATTTT; CDR3 protein: CATSRGDPNTDTQYF
D gene: -; J gene: TRBJ2-7; V gene: TRBV20-1; clone size: -; CDR3 DNA: TGCAGTGCTAGTCCGGTAGGGGAGGAATACGAGCAGTACTTC; CDR3 protein: CSASPVGEEYEQYF
D gene: TRBD1; J gene: TRBJ1-6; V gene: TRBV19; clone size: -; CDR3 DNA: TGTGCCAGTAGGGCAGGGGGCTCCTATAATTCACCCCTCCACTTT; CDR3 protein: CASRAGGSYNSPLHF
D gene: -; J gene: TRBJ2-6; V gene: TRBV7-9; clone size: once; CDR3 DNA: TGTGCCAGCAGTACCGGTTACTCTGGGGCCAACGTCCTGACTTTC; CDR3 protein: CASSTGYSGANVLTF
D gene: -; J gene: TRBJ2-3; V gene: TRBV7-9; clone size: few; CDR3 DNA: TGTGCCAGCAGCGGGCCCTACAGCACAGATACGCAGTATTTT; CDR3 protein: CASSGPYSTDTQYF
D gene: -; J gene: TRBJ1-1; V gene: TRBV2; clone size: -; CDR3 DNA: TGTGCCAGCAGTGGCATTAGGGGGAGGACTGAAGCTTTCTTT; CDR3 protein: CASSGIRGRTEAFF
D gene: -; J gene: TRBJ1-6; V gene: TRBV7-6; clone size: -; CDR3 DNA: TGTGCCAGCAGCTTGAGGGACTGGGATTCACCCCTCCACTTT; CDR3 protein: CASSLRDWDSPLHF
D gene: -; J gene: TRBJ2-3; V gene: TRBV7-9; clone size: once; CDR3 DNA: TGTGCCAGCAGCCATGGCCTTTATACGCAGTATTTT; CDR3 protein: CASSHGLYTQYF
D gene: TRBD1; J gene: TRBJ1-6; V gene: TRBV5-6; clone size: -; CDR3 DNA: TGTGCCAGCAGCTCGACAGGGGTCTCCTATAATTCACCCCTCCACTTT; CDR3 protein: CASSSTGVSYNSPLHF
D gene: -; J gene: TRBJ1-5; V gene: TRBV7-3; clone size: -; CDR3 DNA: TGTGCCAGCGCCGCCGGAGGCAATCAGCCCCAGCATTTT; CDR3 protein: CASAAGGNQPQHF
D gene: -; J gene: TRBJ2-3; V gene: TRBV24-1; clone size: -; CDR3 DNA: TGTGCCACCAGTGACAGCGGCACAGATACGCAGTATTTT; CDR3 protein: CATSDSGTDTQYF
D gene: -; J gene: TRBJ1-1; V gene: TRBV7-9; clone size: -; CDR3 DNA: TGTGCCAGCAGCTTAGCCCAGGGACTTGAAGCTTTCTTT; CDR3 protein: CASSLAQGLEAFF
D gene: TRBD2; J gene: TRBJ2-1; V gene: TRBV4-1; clone size: many; CDR3 DNA: TGCGCCAGCAGCCAAGAATCGCCTAGCGGGAACATTGAGCAGTTCTTC; CDR3 protein: CASSQESPSGNIEQFF
D gene: -; J gene: TRBJ1-1; V gene: TRBV12-3/TRBV12-4; clone size: few; CDR3 DNA: TGTGCCAGCAGTTTAGTAGCAGACCCAAATTGGAACACTGAAGCTTTCTTT; CDR3 protein: CASSLVADPNWNTEAFF
D gene: -; J gene: TRBJ2-3; V gene: TRBV11-3; clone size: -; CDR3 DNA: TGTGCCAGCAGCTTAGATCTACTAGCTACGCAGTATTTT; CDR3 protein: CASSLDLLATQYF
D gene: -; J gene: TRBJ1-1; V gene: TRBV12-3/TRBV12-4; clone size: -; CDR3 DNA: TGTGCCAGCAGAGGGGCCTATAGCTCGAACACTGAAGCTTTCTTT; CDR3 protein: CASRGAYSSNTEAFF
D gene: -; J gene: TRBJ1-2; V gene: TRBV19; clone size: -; CDR3 DNA: TGTGCCAGTAGTGGTCGACAGTTAAATACCTATGGCTACACCTTC; CDR3 protein: CASSGRQLNTYGYTF
D gene: -; J gene: TRBJ1-5; V gene: TRBV10-3; clone size: -; CDR3 DNA: TGTGCCATCAGTGAGTCGACAGTTAGCAATCAGCCCCAGCATTTT; CDR3 protein: CAISESTVSNQPQHF
D gene: TRBD1; J gene: TRBJ2-7; V gene: TRBV24-1; clone size: few; CDR3 DNA: TGTGCCACCAGTGATTCCCGGACAGGGGACGACGAGCAGTACTTC; CDR3 protein: CATSDSRTGDDEQYF
D gene: -; J gene: TRBJ2-3; V gene: TRBV15; clone size: -; CDR3 DNA: TGTCACCAAACCCGGGACCCGTCCCCAGATGCGCAGTATTTT; CDR3 protein: CHQTRDPSPDAQYF
D gene: -; J gene: TRBJ1-1; V gene: TRBV11-2; clone size: -; CDR3 DNA: TGTGCCAGCAGCTTAATTCGGTGGGGCAGGATGAACACTGAAGCTTTCTTT; CDR3 protein: CASSLIRWGRMNTEAFF
D gene: TRBD1; J gene: TRBJ1-5; V gene: TRBV2; clone size: -; CDR3 DNA: TGTGCCAGCAGCTCTGACGGACAGGGATCTCAGCCCCAGCATTTT; CDR3 protein: CASSSDGQGSQPQHF
D gene: -; J gene: TRBJ1-5; V gene: TRBV25-1; clone size: -; CDR3 DNA: TGTGCCAGCAGTGAATTGGGGAGCCAGCCCCAGCATTTT; CDR3 protein: CASSELGSQPQHF
D gene: -; J gene: TRBJ2-3; V gene: TRBV10-3; clone size: once; CDR3 DNA: TGTGCCATCAGTGAGTCAGTTGATAGCACAGATACGCAGTATTTT; CDR3 protein: CAISESVDSTDTQYF
D gene: TRBD1; J gene: TRBJ2-5; V gene: TRBV24-1; clone size: -; CDR3 DNA: TGTGCCACCAGTGATCGACAGGGGGCCGGGGAGACCCAGTACTTC; CDR3 protein: CATSDRQGAGETQYF
D gene: -; J gene: TRBJ2-1; V gene: TRBV11-1; clone size: few; CDR3 DNA: TGTGCCAGCAGCTTAGCGGGACGGAGCTCCTACAATGAGCAGTTCTTC; CDR3 protein: CASSLAGRSSYNEQFF
D gene: -; J gene: TRBJ2-1; V gene: TRBV27; clone size: many; CDR3 DNA: TGTGCCAGCAGTTTAACGAGTAGTTCCTACAATGAGCAGTTCTTC; CDR3 protein: CASSLTSSSYNEQFF
D gene: TRBD1; J gene: TRBJ2-3; V gene: TRBV20-1; clone size: -; CDR3 DNA: TGCAGTGCTAATTACGACAGGGGGCGTACAGATACGCAGTATTTT; CDR3 protein: CSANYDRGRTDTQYF
D gene: -; J gene: TRBJ1-3; V gene: TRBV7-9; clone size: -; CDR3 DNA: TGTGCCAGCAGATCGTTGGATAGAAACACCATATATTTT; CDR3 protein: CASRSLDRNTIYF
D gene: TRBD1; J gene: TRBJ1-2; V gene: TRBV20-1; clone size: -; CDR3 DNA: TGCAGTGCTAGTTCGGGACAGGACGTAGGCTACACCTTC; CDR3 protein: CSASSGQDVGYTF
D gene: -; J gene: TRBJ2-1; V gene: TRBV5-4; clone size: many; CDR3 DNA: TGTGCCAGCAGCGCGACTCCTGGCTCCTACAATGAGCAGTTCTTC; CDR3 protein: CASSATPGSYNEQFF
D gene: TRBD2; J gene: TRBJ2-5; V gene: TRBV7-2; clone size: -; CDR3 DNA: TGTGCCAGCAGCGGCACTAGCGGGGAAGGGGAGACCCAGTACTTC; CDR3 protein: CASSGTSGEGETQYF
D gene: TRBD2; J gene: TRBJ2-3; V gene: TRBV10-3; clone size: -; CDR3 DNA: TGTGCCATCATGTCGGCTAGCGGAAGCACAGATACGCAGTATTTT; CDR3 protein: CAIMSASGSTDTQYF
D gene: -; J gene: TRBJ1-1; V gene: TRBV29-1; clone size: -; CDR3 DNA: TGCAGCGGTGGCGGTCGGGGGGACACTGAAGCTTTCTTT; CDR3 protein: CSGGGRGDTEAFF
D gene: -; J gene: TRBJ2-1; V gene: TRBV2; clone size: -; CDR3 DNA: TGTGCCAGCACCCTCGGTCCTGGCAATGAGCAGTTCTTC; CDR3 protein: CASTLGPGNEQFF